Following are 7 T cell receptor beta chains from one sample sequenced in a study of technical replicates of blood from a handful of donors. Only in-frame clones appear in the TCRdb table, and some are missing; sequencing was by immunoSEQ multiplex PCR. The sample holds approximately 81,000 clones; more than 90% are singletons and the top ten take 0.36%. Sequencing was done on a sample of T cells isolated from PBMCs. These receptors all come from a human donor in good health.

The chain is built from TRBV28 and TRBJ1-4; TRBD1 agrees at 9 bases. This CDR3 region has 15 residues. CDR1 and CDR2 from the germline V gene are MDHEN and SYDVKM. J gave up 2 bases and V 5 bases, and 3 bases lay outside the gene matches. The CDR3 DNA sequence: TGTGCCAGCAGTCCTACAGGGGGCACTAATGAAAAACTGTTTTTT. Translation gives CASSPTGGTNEKLFF.

The genes are TRBV5-8 and TRBJ2-1; D unresolved. CDR1 and CDR2 from the germline V gene are SGHTS and YDEGEE. The CDR3 runs to 13 residues. V was clipped by 1 base and J by 7 bases, with 9 bases between them. CDR3 protein: CASSLQFRNEQFF. The CDR3 DNA follows: TGTGCCAGCAGCTTGCAGTTCAGGAATGAGCAGTTCTTC.

The chain uses TRBV6-5 and TRBJ2-7, with 13 bases aligning to TRBD2. This CDR3 has 15 amino acids. CDR1 is MNHEY and CDR2 is SVGAGI in the germline V gene. J gave up 1 base and V 7 bases, and 4 bases lay outside the gene matches. The CDR3 region is CASKPGLAGSYEQYF. The CDR3 DNA follows: TGTGCCAGCAAACCGGGACTAGCGGGATCCTACGAGCAGTACTTC.

CDR3 sequence (DNA): TGTGCCAGCAGCTTATCCGGCATTCAGTACTTC. It specifies CASSLSGIQYF. The chain has TRBV7-8 and TRBJ2-4; D call uncertain. The germline V gene has CDR1 SGHVS and CDR2 FQNEAQ. V was pared by 2 bases and J by 9 bases, with 5 bases between. This CDR3 has 11 residues.

The chain is built from TRBV29-1 and TRBJ2-5; unclear D gene. In germline, CDR1 is SQVTM, CDR2 ANQGSEA. V shed 5 bases and J shed 2 bases, with 15 bases lying between them. The CDR3 sequence is 14 residues long. DNA for the CDR3: TGCAGCGTTCAGGTGCGCATTAATCAAGAGACCCAGTACTTC. It specifies CSVQVRINQETQYF.

The chain carries TRBV10-3 and TRBJ1-1; possible D gene TRBD1, 6 bases. The CDR3 covers 13 residues. From germline, CDR1 is ENHRY and CDR2 SYGVKD. V lost 4 bases, J lost 5 bases, and 11 bases lay in between. CDR3 coding DNA: TGTGCCATCAGTGCCGCGGGGGCGACTGAAGCTTTCTTT. It encodes CAISAAGATEAFF.

J is TRBJ2-1 and V is TRBV27; D is possibly TRBD1 (5 bases). The CDR3 runs 13 residues. CDR1 MNHEY and CDR2 SMNVEV come from the germline V gene (reference sequence). Trimming left V 1 base short and J 10 bases short, with 11 bases between. The CDR3 loop reads CASSLYQGKEQFF. CDR3 nucleotides: TGTGCCAGCAGTTTATACCAGGGTAAGGAGCAGTTCTTC.